These T cell receptor beta chains were read from a single sample in a study of T cells in Graves' hyperthyroidism and ophthalmopathy. TCRdb called the multiplex PCR reads again in MiXCR, with one record for every CDR3 protein. This sample yields a few hundred thousand distinct CDR3 sequences, of which 13% to 15% are seen a single time; roughly 13% belongs to the top ten. Sequenced sample: blood. All receptors derive from a woman in her 40s with Graves' hyperthyroidism that later progressed to Graves' ophthalmopathy. CDR3s include the opening cysteine and the closing phenylalanine or tryptophan. A D gene is named only where the DNA matches it firmly. Clone sizes are given selectively: once, few, many, or a class where the clone is expanded.

abundance	len	d_gene	j_gene	v_gene	CDR3aa	CDR3nt
.	15	.	TRBJ1-2	TRBV27	CASSSSQRPNYGYTF	TGTGCCAGCAGTTCCTCCCAACGACCAAACTATGGCTACACCTTC
many	17	.	TRBJ2-1	TRBV6-5	CASSYSRPTAGYNEQFF	TGTGCCAGCAGTTACTCCCGACCGACCGCTGGCTACAATGAGCAGTTCTTC
many	16	TRBD2	TRBJ2-3	TRBV5-1	CASSGAIAGGLDTQYF	TGCGCCAGCAGCGGCGCCATAGCGGGAGGTCTTGATACGCAGTATTTT
few	16	.	TRBJ2-3	TRBV4-1	CASSQVGHQLGDTQYF	TGCGCCAGCAGCCAAGTTGGACACCAGCTCGGAGATACGCAGTATTTT
few	15	TRBD1	TRBJ1-4	TRBV7-2	CASSPRQGSDEKLFF	TGTGCCAGCAGCCCCCGACAGGGATCGGATGAAAAACTGTTTTTT
.	15	.	TRBJ2-1	TRBV18	CASSPPVQGHNEQFF	TGTGCCAGCTCACCACCGGTGCAAGGCCACAATGAGCAGTTCTTC
many	15	.	TRBJ1-1	TRBV6-2/TRBV6-3	CASSYPKTGNTEAFF	TGTGCCAGCAGTTACCCTAAGACTGGGAACACTGAAGCTTTCTTT
.	12	.	TRBJ1-1	TRBV12-3/TRBV12-4	CASILVGTEAFF	TGTGCCAGCATCCTGGTAGGCACTGAAGCTTTCTTT
many	13	TRBD1	TRBJ2-1	TRBV7-3	CASTGGEYNEQFF	TGTGCCAGCACAGGGGGCGAGTACAATGAGCAGTTCTTC
few	15	.	TRBJ2-1	TRBV9	CASSVSGAVRNEQFF	TGTGCCAGCAGCGTTTCCGGCGCGGTTCGCAATGAGCAGTTCTTC
many	15	.	TRBJ2-7	TRBV2	CASRTGPSPNYEQYF	TGTGCCAGCAGGACCGGGCCCTCTCCGAACTACGAGCAGTACTTC
many	16	TRBD2	TRBJ2-1	TRBV6-1	CASSKGLAVSYNEQFF	TGTGCCAGCAGTAAGGGGCTAGCGGTCTCCTACAATGAGCAGTTCTTC
many	15	.	TRBJ2-3	TRBV28	CASTEGAVLTDTQYF	TGTGCCAGCACCGAGGGTGCGGTACTCACAGATACGCAGTATTTT
many	14	TRBD1	TRBJ1-1	TRBV7-2	CATLPGQMNTEAFF	TGTGCCACCCTTCCGGGACAGATGAACACTGAAGCTTTCTTT
many	15	.	TRBJ1-1	TRBV28	CASRSPGEPNTEAFF	TGTGCCAGCAGATCGCCGGGAGAACCGAACACTGAAGCTTTCTTT
many	15	.	TRBJ2-6	TRBV2	CASDRAGTGANVLTF	TGTGCCAGTGACCGTGCCGGAACTGGGGCCAACGTCCTGACTTTC
many	16	.	TRBJ2-2	TRBV2	CASRHRAPSNTGELFF	TGTGCCAGCAGACACAGAGCGCCTTCGAACACCGGGGAGCTGTTTTTT
.	16	TRBD2	TRBJ2-1	TRBV7-3	CASSLTAAGGLNEQFF	TGTGCCAGCAGCTTAACGGCGGCGGGAGGGTTGAATGAGCAGTTCTTC
many	13	.	TRBJ2-3	TRBV13	CASSPPDRDTQYF	TGTGCCAGCAGCCCCCCCGACAGAGATACGCAGTATTTT
many	17	TRBD1	TRBJ2-1	TRBV14	CASSQVLGTALYNEQFF	TGTGCCAGCAGCCAAGTGCTGGGGACAGCTCTTTACAATGAGCAGTTCTTC
.	14	.	TRBJ1-6	TRBV6-9	CASSIEGVGSPLHF	TGTGCCAGCAGTATCGAAGGGGTAGGCTCACCCCTCCACTTT
many	16	TRBD2	TRBJ2-1	TRBV9	CASSTRLAGTYNEQFF	TGTGCCAGCAGCACAAGACTAGCGGGGACCTACAATGAGCAGTTCTTC
many	16	TRBD1	TRBJ2-2	TRBV4-1	CASRQGQFANTGELFF	TGCGCCAGCAGACAGGGACAGTTCGCGAACACCGGGGAGCTGTTTTTT
many	15	.	TRBJ2-3	TRBV11-2	CASSSLQGRTDTQYF	TGTGCCAGCAGCTCCCTACAGGGTCGCACAGATACGCAGTATTTT
many	16	TRBD2	TRBJ2-1	TRBV5-1	CASSSRTSAPYNEQFF	TGCGCCAGCAGCTCCCGTACTAGCGCCCCGTACAATGAGCAGTTCTTC
many	14	.	TRBJ1-6	TRBV2	CASRFAANNSPLHF	TGTGCCAGCAGGTTCGCGGCGAATAATTCACCCCTCCACTTT
many	15	.	TRBJ2-1	TRBV6-1	CASSESRDPYNEQFF	TGTGCCAGCAGTGAAAGTCGGGACCCCTACAATGAGCAGTTCTTC
.	18	TRBD2	TRBJ2-5	TRBV13	CASSSLRWAGVYQETQYF	TGTGCCAGCAGCTCCCTCCGCTGGGCGGGAGTTTACCAAGAGACCCAGTACTTC
many	19	TRBD1	TRBJ2-1	TRBV20-1	CSARTTPGQGRSSYNEQFF	TGCAGTGCTAGGACTACGCCGGGACAGGGCCGTAGCTCCTACAATGAGCAGTTCTTC
many	13	TRBD1	TRBJ1-1	TRBV20-1	CSARGTANTEAFF	TGCAGTGCTAGGGGGACAGCAAACACTGAAGCTTTCTTT
many	14	TRBD1	TRBJ1-2	TRBV3-1	CASRRQGVKNGYTF	TGTGCCAGCAGGCGACAGGGGGTGAAAAATGGCTACACCTTC
many	17	TRBD1	TRBJ1-5	TRBV7-9	CASSFPGRGQLNQPQHF	TGTGCCAGCAGCTTTCCAGGTAGGGGACAGCTCAATCAGCCCCAGCATTTT
few	18	TRBD1	TRBJ1-5	TRBV27	CASSRLSADRGFSQPQHF	TGTGCCAGCAGTCGATTATCCGCGGACAGGGGGTTTAGTCAGCCCCAGCATTTT
.	12	.	TRBJ2-7	TRBV20-1	CSARTGGYEQYF	TGCAGTGCTCGCACCGGGGGCTACGAGCAGTACTTC
.	16	TRBD2	TRBJ2-7	TRBV4-1	CASSQTILAGGYEQYF	TGCGCCAGCAGCCAAACCATACTAGCGGGAGGGTACGAGCAGTACTTC
few	18	.	TRBJ1-4	TRBV14	CASSQALSLRIPNEKLFF	TGTGCCAGCAGCCAAGCGTTGTCGCTCAGAATCCCGAATGAAAAACTGTTTTTT
many	19	TRBD2	TRBJ2-1	TRBV12-3/TRBV12-4	CASITPGLAGAGGVNEQFF	TGTGCCAGCATTACACCGGGACTAGCGGGAGCGGGAGGGGTCAATGAGCAGTTCTTC
.	15	.	TRBJ2-2	TRBV6-1	CASRTPGQRGGELFF	TGTGCCAGCAGGACACCGGGACAAAGGGGCGGGGAGCTGTTTTTT
.	15	TRBD1	TRBJ1-6	TRBV20-1	CSAKREGAPYSPLHF	TGCAGTGCCAAGAGGGAGGGGGCACCTTATTCACCCCTCCACTTT
many	20	.	TRBJ2-7	TRBV13	CASSLGLGAKSGGDPYEQYF	TGTGCCAGCAGCTTAGGCCTAGGGGCGAAGTCCGGCGGCGACCCCTACGAGCAGTACTTC
.	14	TRBD2	TRBJ2-7	TRBV4-2	CASSHTGGPYEQYF	TGTGCCAGCAGTCATACGGGAGGGCCCTACGAGCAGTACTTC
many	14	TRBD1	TRBJ2-7	TRBV2	CASSDPRQGYEQYF	TGTGCCAGCAGTGACCCTAGACAGGGGTACGAGCAGTACTTC
.	16	.	TRBJ2-2	TRBV18	CASSPKDTANTGELFF	TGTGCCAGCTCACCCAAAGACACAGCGAACACCGGGGAGCTGTTTTTT
many	15	.	TRBJ2-6	TRBV5-6	CASSLSHSGANVLTF	TGTGCCAGCAGCTTGAGTCACTCTGGGGCCAACGTCCTGACTTTC
few	15	TRBD1	TRBJ2-1	TRBV5-6	CASSLQGQQYNEQFF	TGTGCCAGCAGCTTGCAGGGACAGCAGTACAATGAGCAGTTCTTC
many	12	.	TRBJ2-7	TRBV2	CASAGLSYEQYF	TGTGCCAGCGCCGGCCTAAGCTACGAGCAGTACTTC
many	14	TRBD1	TRBJ2-7	TRBV5-1	CASSFGQGVYEQYF	TGCGCCAGCAGCTTTGGACAGGGAGTATACGAGCAGTACTTC
few	15	.	TRBJ2-3	TRBV9	CASSVVGEFTDTQYF	TGTGCCAGCAGCGTAGTCGGGGAGTTCACAGATACGCAGTATTTT
.	11	.	TRBJ2-7	TRBV6-2/TRBV6-3	CAAGSAYEQYF	TGTGCCGCGGGGTCCGCATACGAGCAGTACTTC
many	13	.	TRBJ1-6	TRBV27	CASTSLNNSPLHF	TGTGCCAGCACCTCGCTGAATAATTCACCCCTCCACTTT